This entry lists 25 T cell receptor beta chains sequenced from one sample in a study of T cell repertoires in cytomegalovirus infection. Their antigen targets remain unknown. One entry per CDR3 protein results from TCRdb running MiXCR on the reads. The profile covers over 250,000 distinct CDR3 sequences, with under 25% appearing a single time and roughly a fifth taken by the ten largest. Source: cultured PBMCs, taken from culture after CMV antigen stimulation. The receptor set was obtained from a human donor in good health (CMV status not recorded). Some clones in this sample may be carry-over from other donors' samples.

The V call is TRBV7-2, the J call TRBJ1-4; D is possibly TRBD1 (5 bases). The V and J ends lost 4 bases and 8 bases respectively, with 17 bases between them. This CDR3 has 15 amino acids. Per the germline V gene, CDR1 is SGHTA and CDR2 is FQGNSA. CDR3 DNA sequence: TGTGCCAGCAGCTCTCAGGCTCAGGGTTGGGAAAAACTGTTTTTT. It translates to CASSSQAQGWEKLFF.

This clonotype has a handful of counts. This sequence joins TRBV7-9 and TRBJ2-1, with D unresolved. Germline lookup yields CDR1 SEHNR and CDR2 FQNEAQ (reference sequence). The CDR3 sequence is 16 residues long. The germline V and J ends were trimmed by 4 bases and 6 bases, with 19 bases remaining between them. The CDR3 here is CASSSDRFSMFNEQFF. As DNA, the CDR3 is TGTGCCAGCAGCTCCGACCGTTTCTCTATGTTCAATGAGCAGTTCTTC.

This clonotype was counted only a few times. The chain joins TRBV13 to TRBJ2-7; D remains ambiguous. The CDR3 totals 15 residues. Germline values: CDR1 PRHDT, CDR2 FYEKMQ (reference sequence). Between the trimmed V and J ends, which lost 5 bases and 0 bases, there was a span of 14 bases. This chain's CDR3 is CASSPLPGVSYEQYF. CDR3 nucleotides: TGTGCCAGCAGCCCCCTGCCTGGGGTCTCCTACGAGCAGTACTTC.

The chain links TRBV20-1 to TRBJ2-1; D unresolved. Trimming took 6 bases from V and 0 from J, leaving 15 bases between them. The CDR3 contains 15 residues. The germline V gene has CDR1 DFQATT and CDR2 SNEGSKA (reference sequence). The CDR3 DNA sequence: TGCAGTGCGCTACAAAGAGAAACCTCCTACAATGAGCAGTTCTTC. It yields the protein CSALQRETSYNEQFF.

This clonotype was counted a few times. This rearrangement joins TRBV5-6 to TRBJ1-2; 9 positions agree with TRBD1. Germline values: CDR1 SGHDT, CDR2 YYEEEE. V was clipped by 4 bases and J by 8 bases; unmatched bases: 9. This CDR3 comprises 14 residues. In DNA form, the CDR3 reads TGTGCCAGCAGCCGCGCCGGGACAGGGAGCGGCTACACCTTC. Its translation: CASSRAGTGSGYTF.

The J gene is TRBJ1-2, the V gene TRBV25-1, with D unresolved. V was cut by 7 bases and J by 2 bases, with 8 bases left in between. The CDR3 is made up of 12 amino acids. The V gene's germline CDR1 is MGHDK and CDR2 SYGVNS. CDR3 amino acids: CASTRGNYGYTF. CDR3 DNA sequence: TGTGCCAGCACCAGAGGGAACTATGGCTACACCTTC.

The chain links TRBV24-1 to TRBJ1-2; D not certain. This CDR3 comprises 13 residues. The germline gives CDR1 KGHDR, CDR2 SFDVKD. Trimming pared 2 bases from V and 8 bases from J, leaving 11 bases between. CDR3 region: CATSDSAEIGYTF. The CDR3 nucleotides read TGTGCCACCAGTGATTCCGCAGAGATCGGCTACACCTTC.

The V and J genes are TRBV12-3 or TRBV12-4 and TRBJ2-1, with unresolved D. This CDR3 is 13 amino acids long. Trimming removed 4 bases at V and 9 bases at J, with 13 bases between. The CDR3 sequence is CASSSSSRGEQFF. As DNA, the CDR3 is TGTGCCAGCAGTTCAAGTAGTCGTGGTGAGCAGTTCTTC.

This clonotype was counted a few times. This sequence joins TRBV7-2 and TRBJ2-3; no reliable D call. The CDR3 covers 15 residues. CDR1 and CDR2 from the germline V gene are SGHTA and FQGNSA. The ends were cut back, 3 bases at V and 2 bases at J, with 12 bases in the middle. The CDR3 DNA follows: TGTGCCAGCAGCTTGCAAATAGCAGTCACAGATACGCAGTATTTT. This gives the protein CASSLQIAVTDTQYF.

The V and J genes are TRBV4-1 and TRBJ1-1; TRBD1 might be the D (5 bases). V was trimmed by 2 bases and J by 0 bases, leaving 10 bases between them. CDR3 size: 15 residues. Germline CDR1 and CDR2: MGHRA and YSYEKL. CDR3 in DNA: TGCGCCAGCAGCCAACCAATCAGGGTGAACACTGAAGCTTTCTTT. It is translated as CASSQPIRVNTEAFF.

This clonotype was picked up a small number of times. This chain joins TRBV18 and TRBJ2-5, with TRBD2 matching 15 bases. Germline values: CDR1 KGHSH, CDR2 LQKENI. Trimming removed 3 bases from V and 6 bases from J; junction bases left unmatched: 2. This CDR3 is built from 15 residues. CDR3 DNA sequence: TGTGCCAGCTCACCGGGGACTAGCGGGAGGCAGACCCAGTACTTC. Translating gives CASSPGTSGRQTQYF.

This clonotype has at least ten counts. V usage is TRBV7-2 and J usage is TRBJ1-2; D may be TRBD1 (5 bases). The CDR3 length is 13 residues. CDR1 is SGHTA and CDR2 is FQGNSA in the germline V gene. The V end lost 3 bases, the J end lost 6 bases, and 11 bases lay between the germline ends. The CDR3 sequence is CASSLTVEHGYTF. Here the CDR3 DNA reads TGTGCCAGCAGCTTGACAGTGGAGCATGGCTACACCTTC.

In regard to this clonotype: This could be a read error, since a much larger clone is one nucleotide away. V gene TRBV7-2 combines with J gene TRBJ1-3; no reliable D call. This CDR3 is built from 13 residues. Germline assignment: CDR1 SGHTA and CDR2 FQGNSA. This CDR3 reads CASSLQIGNTTYF. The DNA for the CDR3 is TGTGCCAGCAGCTTACAGATTGGAAACACCACATATTTT.

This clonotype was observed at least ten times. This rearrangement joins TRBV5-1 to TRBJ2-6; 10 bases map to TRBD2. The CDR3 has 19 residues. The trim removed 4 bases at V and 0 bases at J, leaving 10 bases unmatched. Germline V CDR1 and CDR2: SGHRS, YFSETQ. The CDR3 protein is CASSPWTSGIPSGANVLTF. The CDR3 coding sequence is TGCGCCAGCAGCCCCTGGACTAGCGGTATCCCCTCTGGGGCCAACGTCCTGACTTTC.

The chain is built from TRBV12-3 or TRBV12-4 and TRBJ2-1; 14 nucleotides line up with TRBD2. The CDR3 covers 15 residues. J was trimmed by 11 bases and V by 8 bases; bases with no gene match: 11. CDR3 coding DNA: TGTGCCAGCTTCGACGCGACTAGCGGGAGGGCCCAGCAGTTCTTC. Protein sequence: CASFDATSGRAQQFF.

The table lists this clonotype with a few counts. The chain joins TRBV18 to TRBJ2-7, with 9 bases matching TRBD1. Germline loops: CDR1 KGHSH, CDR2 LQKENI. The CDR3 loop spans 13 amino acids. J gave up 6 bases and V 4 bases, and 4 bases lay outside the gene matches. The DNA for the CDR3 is TGTGCCAGCTCACTGCTGGACAGGGGCGAGCAGTACGTC. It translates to CASSLLDRGEQYV.

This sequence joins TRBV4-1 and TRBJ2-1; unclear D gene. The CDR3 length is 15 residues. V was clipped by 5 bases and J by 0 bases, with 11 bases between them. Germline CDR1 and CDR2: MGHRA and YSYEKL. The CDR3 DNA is TGCGCCAGCAGCGCGGACCGAAACTCCTACAATGAGCAGTTCTTC. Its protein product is CASSADRNSYNEQFF.

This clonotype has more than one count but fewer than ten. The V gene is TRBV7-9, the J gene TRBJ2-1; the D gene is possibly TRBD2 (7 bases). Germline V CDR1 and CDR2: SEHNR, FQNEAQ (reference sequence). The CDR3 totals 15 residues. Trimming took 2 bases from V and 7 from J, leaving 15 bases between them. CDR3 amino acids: CASSLMGGGGNEQFF. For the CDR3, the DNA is TGTGCCAGCAGCTTAATGGGCGGGGGCGGAAATGAGCAGTTCTTC. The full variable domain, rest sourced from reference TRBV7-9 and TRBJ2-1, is DTGVSQNPRHKITKRGQNVTFRCDPISEHNRLYWYRQTLGQGPEFLTYFQNEAQLEKSRLLSDRFSAERPKGSFSTLEIQRTEQGDSAMYLCASSLMGGGGNEQFFGPGTRLTVL.

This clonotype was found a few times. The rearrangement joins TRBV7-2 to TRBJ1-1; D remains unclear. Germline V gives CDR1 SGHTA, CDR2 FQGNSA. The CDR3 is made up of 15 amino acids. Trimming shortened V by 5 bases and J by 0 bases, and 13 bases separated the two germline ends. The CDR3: CASSRGVPMNTEAFF. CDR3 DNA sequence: TGTGCCAGCAGCCGAGGCGTACCCATGAACACTGAAGCTTTCTTT.

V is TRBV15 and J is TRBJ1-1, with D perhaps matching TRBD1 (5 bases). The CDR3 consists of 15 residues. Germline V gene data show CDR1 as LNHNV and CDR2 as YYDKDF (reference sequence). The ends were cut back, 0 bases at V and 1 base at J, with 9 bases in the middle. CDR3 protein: CATSRELTANTEAFF. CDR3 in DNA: TGTGCCACCAGCAGAGAGCTGACAGCGAACACTGAAGCTTTCTTT.

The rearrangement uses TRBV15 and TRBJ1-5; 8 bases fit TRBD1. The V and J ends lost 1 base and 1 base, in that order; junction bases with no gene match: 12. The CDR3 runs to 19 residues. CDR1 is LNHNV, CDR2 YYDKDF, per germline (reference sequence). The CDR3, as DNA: TGTGCCACCAGCAGAGTTGGGTCCGACAGGGGTGGGAGCAATCAGCCCCAGCATTTT. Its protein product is CATSRVGSDRGGSNQPQHF.

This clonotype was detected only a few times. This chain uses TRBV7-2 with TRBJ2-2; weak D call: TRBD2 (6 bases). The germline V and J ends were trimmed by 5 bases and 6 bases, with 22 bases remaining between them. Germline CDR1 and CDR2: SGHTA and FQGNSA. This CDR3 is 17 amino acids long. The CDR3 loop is CASSPPGGNTKAGELFF. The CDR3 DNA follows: TGTGCCAGCAGCCCCCCCGGCGGGAACACCAAGGCCGGGGAGCTGTTTTTT.

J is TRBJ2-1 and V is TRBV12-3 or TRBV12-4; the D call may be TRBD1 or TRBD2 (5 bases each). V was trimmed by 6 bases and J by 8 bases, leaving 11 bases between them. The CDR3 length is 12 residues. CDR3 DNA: TGTGCCAGCAGCCTAGGGACGTATGAGCAGTTCTTC. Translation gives CASSLGTYEQFF.

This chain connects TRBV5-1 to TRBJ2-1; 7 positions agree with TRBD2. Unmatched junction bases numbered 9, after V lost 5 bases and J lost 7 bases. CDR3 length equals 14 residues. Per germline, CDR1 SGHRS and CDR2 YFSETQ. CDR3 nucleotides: TGCGCCAGCAGAGCCTCGCGGGAGCGAAATGAGCAGTTCTTC. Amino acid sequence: CASRASRERNEQFF. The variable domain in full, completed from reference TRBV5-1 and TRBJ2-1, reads KAGVTQTPRYLIKTRGQQVTLSCSPISGHRSVSWYQQTPGQGLQFLFEYFSETQRNKGNFPGRFSGRQFSNSRSEMNVSTLELGDSALYLCASRASRERNEQFFGPGTRLTVL.

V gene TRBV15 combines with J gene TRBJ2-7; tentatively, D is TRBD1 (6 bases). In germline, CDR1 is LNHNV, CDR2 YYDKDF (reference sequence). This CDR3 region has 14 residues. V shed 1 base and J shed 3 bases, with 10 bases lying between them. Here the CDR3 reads CATSRATGSYEQYV. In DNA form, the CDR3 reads TGTGCCACCAGCAGAGCCACAGGGAGCTACGAGCAGTACGTC.